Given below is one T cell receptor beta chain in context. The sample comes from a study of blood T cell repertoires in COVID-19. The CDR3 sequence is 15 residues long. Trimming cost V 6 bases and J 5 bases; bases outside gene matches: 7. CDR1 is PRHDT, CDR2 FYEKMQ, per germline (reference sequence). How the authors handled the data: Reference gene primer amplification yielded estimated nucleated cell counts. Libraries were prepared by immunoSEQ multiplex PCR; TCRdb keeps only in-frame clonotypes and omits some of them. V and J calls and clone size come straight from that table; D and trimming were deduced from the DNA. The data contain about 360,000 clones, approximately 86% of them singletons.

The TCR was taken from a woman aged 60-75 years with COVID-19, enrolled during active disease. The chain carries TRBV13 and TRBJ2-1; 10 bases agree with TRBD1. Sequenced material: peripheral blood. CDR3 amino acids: CASRHRDRGHNEQFF. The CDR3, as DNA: TGTGCCAGCAGACACCGGGACAGGGGCCACAATGAGCAGTTCTTC.